This T cell receptor (beta chain) comes out of a study of shared clonotypes between healthy human individuals. The table came from immunoSEQ multiplex PCR; TCRdb's copy has only in-frame clones and leaves some out. Of about 590,000 clones listed, roughly 95% are singletons. A note on this clone: Other DNA sequences from this sample encode an identical CDR3 as well.

Germline lookup yields CDR1 SGDLS and CDR2 YYNGEE. Losses at the gene ends were 2 bases for V and 5 bases for J; bases not matched to a gene: 2. The CDR3 is 14 amino acids. CD45RO-negative CD8 cells positively selected for CCR7 made up the naive population, which excluded terminally differentiated effector memory CD45RA+ cells. The V call is TRBV9, the J call TRBJ2-2; 8 bases are shared with TRBD2. Source material: naive CD8+ T cells sorted from blood. This TCR derives from a woman aged 30 to 39 in good health. In DNA form, the CDR3 reads TGTGCCAGCAGCGTCGGGAGGGGGACCGGGGAGCTGTTTTTT. As protein: CASSVGRGTGELFF.